These 5 T cell receptor beta chains came from one sample sequenced in a study of cytomegalovirus exposure and HLA in healthy donors. The study ran its PCR with 60 Vbeta and 13 Jbeta primers. TCRdb keeps only in-frame clones here, not all; method: immunoSEQ multiplex PCR. The sample contains 55,000 to 80,000 clones, 80% to 90% of which appear only once. The sequenced sample was PBMCs. All receptors derive from a woman aged 25 to 45 in good health and CMV-seronegative.

The chain has TRBV9 and TRBJ1-2, with a tentative D call TRBD1 (6 bases). Per germline, CDR1 SGDLS and CDR2 YYNGEE. CDR3 length equals 13 residues. The V end lost 4 bases, the J end lost 7 bases, and 14 bases lay between the germline ends. The CDR3 is CASSYTGIGGYTF. CDR3 bases: TGTGCCAGCAGCTATACAGGGATCGGTGGCTACACCTTC.

This clone has just a few counts. The chain carries TRBV6-1 and TRBJ1-3; 7 positions agree with TRBD1. Germline V gives CDR1 MNHNS, CDR2 SASEGT. V lost 8 bases to trimming and J lost 1 base; unmatched junction nucleotides: 8. The CDR3 is made up of 15 amino acids. The CDR3 sequence: CASRLRTGSGNTIYF. CDR3 sequence (DNA): TGTGCCAGCCGATTAAGGACAGGATCTGGAAACACCATATATTTT.

This rearrangement joins TRBV19 to TRBJ1-5; maybe TRBD1 (6 bases). Trimming shortened V by 2 bases and J by 0 bases, and 8 bases separated the two germline ends. The CDR3 loop spans 15 amino acids. Germline CDR1 and CDR2: LNHDA and SQIVND (reference sequence). CDR3 amino acids: CASSIRTDSNQPQHF. The CDR3 DNA sequence: TGTGCCAGTAGTATAAGGACAGATAGCAATCAGCCCCAGCATTTT.

This clone is medium-sized (0.01 to 0.1%). V gene TRBV6-1 combines with J gene TRBJ2-1; a weak D match, TRBD2 (5 bases). This CDR3 is 15 amino acids long. V gave up 1 base and J gave up 6 bases, with 13 bases separating them. CDR1 is MNHNS, CDR2 SASEGT, per germline. CDR3 region: CASSEGIPEGNEQFF. The CDR3 DNA follows: TGTGCCAGCAGTGAAGGGATACCAGAGGGCAATGAGCAGTTCTTC.

The CDR3 nucleotides read TGCGCCAGCAGTGACGGGTCGGGAGGTTATGGCTACACCTTC. Amino acid sequence: CASSDGSGGYGYTF. This sequence joins TRBV10-2 and TRBJ1-2; no clear D gene. This CDR3 has 14 residues. Germline CDR1 and CDR2: WSHSY and SAAADI. V lost 3 bases and J 5 bases, leaving 13 bases between the germline ends.